This T cell receptor beta chain stems from a study of cytomegalovirus exposure and HLA in healthy donors. It was with 60 Vbeta and 13 Jbeta primers that the PCR ran. Measured with immunoSEQ multiplex PCR; TCRdb has only the in-frame clones, and not every one. The table shows tens of thousands of clones, with around 81% occurring only once. With 0 bases clipped from V and 3 bases from J, the junction kept 8 bases outside the gene matches. Germline lookup yields CDR1 GTSNPN and CDR2 SVGIG (reference sequence). The CDR3 contains 16 residues. The V and J genes are TRBV30 and TRBJ2-1, with 7 bases aligning to TRBD1. This clonotype originated in a male donor in good health and CMV-seronegative. Sequencing was performed on PBMCs. The CDR3 is CAWSVQRGGRYNEQFF. CDR3 DNA: TGTGCCTGGAGTGTACAGAGAGGGGGCCGCTACAATGAGCAGTTCTTC. Combining the CDR3 with reference TRBV30 and TRBJ2-1 gives the whole variable domain SQTIHQWPATLVQPVGSPLSLECTVEGTSNPNLYWYRQAAGRGLQLLFYSVGIGQISSEVPQNLSASRPQDRQFILSSKKLLLSDSGFYLCAWSVQRGGRYNEQFFGPGTRLTVL.